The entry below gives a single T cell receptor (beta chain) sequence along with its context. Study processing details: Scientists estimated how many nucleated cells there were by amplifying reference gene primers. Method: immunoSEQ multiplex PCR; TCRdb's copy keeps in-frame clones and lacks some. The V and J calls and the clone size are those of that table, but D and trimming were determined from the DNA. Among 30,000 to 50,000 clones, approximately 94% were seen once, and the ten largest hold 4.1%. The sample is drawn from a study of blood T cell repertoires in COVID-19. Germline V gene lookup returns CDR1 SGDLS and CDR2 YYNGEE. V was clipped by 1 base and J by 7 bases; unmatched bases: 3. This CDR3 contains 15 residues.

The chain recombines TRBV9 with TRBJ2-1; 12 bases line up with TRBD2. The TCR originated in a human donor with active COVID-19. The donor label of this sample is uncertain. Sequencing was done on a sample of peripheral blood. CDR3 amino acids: CASSVFLAGGNEQFF. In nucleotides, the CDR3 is TGTGCCAGCAGCGTATTTCTAGCGGGAGGGAATGAGCAGTTCTTC.